This T cell receptor beta chain was observed in a study of T cell changes during pregnancy in multiple sclerosis. V was pared by 5 bases and J by 4 bases, with 15 bases between. CDR1 is MNHNY, CDR2 SVGAGI, per germline (reference sequence). The CDR3 has 14 amino acids. Data came from immunoSEQ multiplex PCR; TCRdb stores just in-frame clones and leaves some out. The table shows 60,000 or so clones, with over 75% occurring only once. This sequence was found in a female donor with multiple sclerosis, enrolled in a pregnancy study. This rearrangement joins TRBV6-6 to TRBJ2-7, with D maybe TRBD2 (5 bases). The sample was peripheral blood, taken before pregnancy. CDR3 coding DNA: TGTGCCAGCAGTCCCGGAGGATCCCGTTACGAGCAGTACTTC. This sequence encodes CASSPGGSRYEQYF.